This entry features one T cell receptor (beta chain) sequence. Its cognate antigen is unknown. The CDR3 runs 14 residues. V was cut by 7 bases and J by 5 bases, with 17 bases left in between. CDR1 and CDR2 from the germline V gene are MNHNS and SASEGT. These data belong to a study of cytomegalovirus exposure and HLA in healthy donors. The PCR used 60 Vbeta and 13 Jbeta primers. The table came from immunoSEQ multiplex PCR; TCRdb's copy has only in-frame clones and leaves some out. Of some 180,000 clones detected, about 9.4% appear once; the ten largest clones hold about 1.2%. General study results and limits: The study assumed roughly uniform donor sequencing depth for presence/absence analyses.

The receptor's source is a woman between 25 and 40 years old in good health and CMV-seropositive. Sequenced: PBMCs. The gene calls are TRBV6-1 and TRBJ1-1; D gene uncertain. CDR3 protein: CASKITEIRTEAFF. For the CDR3, the DNA is TGTGCCAGCAAGATTACAGAGATTAGAACTGAAGCTTTCTTT.